This T cell receptor (beta chain) was obtained from a study of T cell responses to AZD1222 COVID-19 vaccine. Study-wide results and caveats: No day 14 peak samples; only post-peak repertoires were characterized.

From germline, CDR1 is MNHEY and CDR2 SMNVEV (reference sequence). V lost 0 bases and J 3 bases, leaving 15 bases between the germline ends. The length of the CDR3 is 17 residues. Assay: immunoSEQ multiplex PCR; the TCRdb copy retains only in-frame clones and omits some. In the table there are 45,000 to 65,000 clones, around 90% of which are singletons. Comment on this clone: The antigen is unknown.

The sample was peripheral blood, taken 28 days after the second AZD1222 dose. This sequence originates from an adult who received the AZD1222 COVID-19 vaccine. This rearrangement joins TRBV27 to TRBJ2-1; perhaps TRBD1 as D (6 bases). The CDR3 loop is CASSLSRAQGNYNEQFF. As DNA, the CDR3 is TGTGCCAGCAGTTTATCGAGGGCCCAGGGGAACTACAATGAGCAGTTCTTC.